The 20 T cell receptor beta chains below come from one sample, sequenced in a study of blood T cell repertoires in COVID-19 (dated by TCRdb to between 2020 and 2021). Library construction relied on the immunoSEQ multiplex PCR assay. TCRdb's version of the immuneACCESS table is confined to in-frame rearrangements and falls short of the full clone set. An unresolved V gene accounts for under half of the shortfall where checked; the remainder is of unknown origin. Across this sample there are about 170,000 clones, with around 85% seen only once. The top ten clonotypes cover approximately 7% of the sample. Sample: peripheral blood. The receptor set was obtained from a man older than 75 with COVID-19, enrolled during active disease.

The chain is built from TRBV29-1 and TRBJ2-3; 11 positions match TRBD2. There are 17 residues in the CDR3. J lost 4 bases, V lost 1 base, and 10 bases had no gene match. Germline CDR1 SQVTM, CDR2 ANQGSEA. This chain's CDR3 is CSVEGVLAGGLADTQYF. The DNA of the CDR3 is TGCAGCGTTGAAGGGGTATTAGCGGGGGGGCTGGCAGATACGCAGTATTTT.

The V and J genes are TRBV7-8 and TRBJ2-3; D is possibly TRBD2 (5 bases). Germline V gene lookup returns CDR1 SGHVS and CDR2 FQNEAQ. This CDR3 comprises 15 residues. Trimming took off 1 base at V and 2 bases at J, with 10 bases between the two ends. The CDR3 reads CASSLVARVTDTQYF. The DNA of the CDR3 is TGTGCCAGCAGCTTAGTAGCGAGAGTCACAGATACGCAGTATTTT.

The V gene is TRBV6-5, the J gene TRBJ1-6; 9 bases are shared with TRBD1. Germline assignment: CDR1 MNHEY and CDR2 SVGAGI. V lost 2 bases to trimming and J lost 10 bases; unmatched junction nucleotides: 6. The length of the CDR3 is 15 residues. CDR3 sequence reads: CASSYGGQGRSPLHF. As DNA, the CDR3 is TGTGCCAGCAGTTACGGGGGACAGGGACGGTCACCCCTCCACTTT.

The V gene is TRBV15, the J gene TRBJ2-1; 9 positions agree with TRBD1. V lost 5 bases to trimming and J lost 9 bases; unmatched junction nucleotides: 8. CDR1 LNHNV and CDR2 YYDKDF come from the germline V gene (reference sequence). CDR3 length: 14 residues. The DNA of the CDR3 is TGTGCCACCAGCGGGGGACAGGGTTTTCTTGAGCAGTTCTTC. Residues: CATSGGQGFLEQFF.

This chain uses TRBV7-6 with TRBJ1-1; D remains unclear. Germline CDR1 is SGHVS and CDR2 is FNYEAQ. V was shortened by 6 bases and J by 1 base, with 9 bases between the two germline ends. The CDR3 spans 13 residues. CDR3: CASSVDTNTEAFF. Here the CDR3 DNA reads TGTGCCAGCAGTGTTGACACGAACACTGAAGCTTTCTTT. Using reference TRBV7-6 and TRBJ1-1 for the parts outside the CDR3, the full variable domain is GAGVSQSPRYKVTKRGQDVALRCDPISGHVSLYWYRQALGQGPEFLTYFNYEAQQDKSGLPNDRFSAERPEGSISTLTIQRTEQRDSAMYRCASSVDTNTEAFFGQGTRLTVV.

CDR3 sequence: CASRQVYSNQPQHF. CDR3 DNA: TGTGCCAGTAGACAGGTCTATAGCAATCAGCCCCAGCATTTT. This chain joins TRBV19 and TRBJ1-5, with D tentatively TRBD1 (5 bases). CDR1 is LNHDA, CDR2 SQIVND, per germline (reference sequence). With 6 bases removed from V and 0 bases from J, the gap between germline ends came to 9 bases. This CDR3 comprises 14 residues.

The genes are TRBV19 and TRBJ2-2; 8 positions match TRBD1. CDR1 and CDR2 from the germline V gene are LNHDA and SQIVND (reference sequence). The length of the CDR3 is 14 residues. J lost 1 base, V lost 5 bases, and 0 bases had no gene match. CDR3 bases: TGTGCCAGTAGTGGGACAGGGAACACCGGGGAGCTGTTTTTT. This gives the protein CASSGTGNTGELFF.

This clone was seen once. The rearrangement links TRBV5-1 to TRBJ1-4; 9 bases match TRBD1. The V segment lost 4 bases and the J segment 5 bases; nucleotides outside the gene matches: 3. Looked up from germline, CDR1 is SGHRS and CDR2 is YFSETQ. This CDR3 region has 14 residues. CDR3 nucleotide sequence: TGCGCCAGCAGCCGGGACAGGGAGAATGAAAAACTGTTTTTT. Translating gives CASSRDRENEKLFF.

The V and J genes are TRBV5-4 and TRBJ1-3; D perhaps matches TRBD1 (6 bases). The V gene lost 4 bases and the J gene lost 2 bases, with 7 bases spanning the gap. Germline lookup yields CDR1 SGHNT and CDR2 YYREEE (reference sequence). The CDR3 contains 13 residues. CDR3 nucleotide sequence: TGTGCCAGCAGCCCAGGGGCTGGAAACACCATATATTTT. This encodes CASSPGAGNTIYF.

The chain recombines TRBV7-2 with TRBJ1-6, with 8 bases lining up with TRBD1. Germline loops: CDR1 SGHTA, CDR2 FQGNSA. J lost 6 bases, V lost 5 bases, and 12 bases had no gene match. The CDR3 totals 17 residues. CDR3 sequence (DNA): TGTGCCAGCAGCGCCCGGACAGGGCCCTCAGCTAATTCACCCCTCCACTTT. This sequence encodes CASSARTGPSANSPLHF.

Points on this clone: The junction shows a germline mismatch at one end, possibly a read error. The chain is built from TRBV7-2 and TRBJ1-5, with a weak D call TRBD1 (6 bases). This CDR3 is built from 15 residues. Per germline, CDR1 SGHTA and CDR2 FQGNSA. CDR3 DNA: TGTGCCAGCACTTCCAGTCGGGGGGGCAATCGGCCCCAGCATTTT. Translating gives CASTSSRGGNRPQHF.

The chain links TRBV29-1 to TRBJ1-4; D is uncertain. CDR1 and CDR2 from the germline V gene are SQVTM and ANQGSEA. Trimming removed 4 bases from V and 8 bases from J, with 8 bases in between. The CDR3 is made up of 11 amino acids. The chain's CDR3 is CSVASFEKLFF. In DNA, the CDR3 is TGCAGCGTTGCCAGTTTCGAAAAACTGTTTTTT.

The rearrangement links TRBV10-3 to TRBJ2-7, with a tentative D call TRBD1 (5 bases). Germline V CDR1 and CDR2: ENHRY, SYGVKD. The CDR3 loop spans 14 amino acids. The V end lost 4 bases, the J end lost 3 bases, and 13 bases lay between the germline ends. CDR3 sequence reads: CAISGSQGNYEQYF. As DNA, the CDR3 is TGTGCCATCAGTGGGAGTCAGGGCAACTACGAGCAGTACTTC.

The J gene is TRBJ1-2, the V gene TRBV12-3 or TRBV12-4; 7 bases are a match to TRBD1. V gave up 3 bases and J gave up 6 bases; unmatched junction bases: 4. The length of the CDR3 is 13 residues. The CDR3 region is CASSLGQFDGYTF. CDR3 nucleotides: TGTGCCAGCAGTTTGGGACAGTTCGATGGCTACACCTTC.

There are a few counts of this clone. This chain links TRBV5-6 with TRBJ1-2; 9 nucleotides line up with TRBD1. The V gene end was trimmed by 3 bases and the J gene end by 8 bases; junction bases not matched to a gene: 8. Per the germline V gene, CDR1 is SGHDT and CDR2 is YYEEEE. The CDR3 length is 14 residues. The CDR3 here is CASSYQDRGWGYTF. DNA for the CDR3: TGTGCCAGCAGCTACCAGGACAGGGGTTGGGGCTACACCTTC.

The CDR3 region is CASSLGIGQEQGAQYF. Written as DNA, the CDR3 is TGCGCCAGCAGCTTGGGAATCGGACAGGAACAAGGGGCCCAGTACTTC. The chain is built from TRBV5-1 and TRBJ2-5; TRBD1 matches 7 bases. Germline V CDR1 and CDR2: SGHRS, YFSETQ. The length of the CDR3 is 16 residues. V trimming: 0 bases; J trimming: 9 bases; junction bases outside the gene matches: 14.

This chain links TRBV10-3 with TRBJ1-2, with D perhaps matching TRBD1 (6 bases). V lost 6 bases and J 0 bases, leaving 11 bases between the germline ends. The germline gives CDR1 ENHRY, CDR2 SYGVKD. This CDR3 comprises 14 residues. The CDR3 here is CAISTGSANYGYTF. The CDR3 DNA follows: TGTGCCATCAGCACAGGGTCGGCTAACTATGGCTACACCTTC.

This rearrangement joins TRBV27 to TRBJ1-1, with 9 bases that match TRBD1. The germline gives CDR1 MNHEY, CDR2 SMNVEV (reference sequence). This CDR3 spans 14 amino acids. Unmatched junction bases numbered 0, after V lost 3 bases and J lost 1 base. Here the CDR3 reads CASSLGQGNTEAFF. CDR3 DNA: TGTGCCAGCAGTTTGGGACAGGGGAACACTGAAGCTTTCTTT.

The CDR3 reads CASSLTRMYEQYF. The CDR3 nucleotides are TGTGCCAGCAGCTTAACTAGGATGTACGAGCAGTACTTC. The chain employs TRBV7-2 and TRBJ2-7; D might be TRBD2 (5 bases). Per germline, CDR1 SGHTA and CDR2 FQGNSA. CDR3 length: 13 residues. V shed 2 bases and J shed 4 bases, with 9 bases lying between them.

This clone was picked up a small number of times. This chain joins TRBV6-5 and TRBJ1-1, with D hard to call. The V end was cut by 7 bases, the J end by 6 bases, with 12 bases between. Per germline, CDR1 MNHEY and CDR2 SVGAGI. The CDR3 length is 12 residues. The CDR3 is CASTRVAAEAFF. CDR3 sequence (DNA): TGTGCCAGCACCCGGGTGGCCGCTGAAGCTTTCTTT.